This entry is about one TCR beta chain. Antigen specificity is unknown. TCRdb ran MiXCR on the 5' RACE reads and lists one entry per CDR3 protein. The top ten clones hold about 33% of a sample with tens of thousands of distinct CDR3 sequences, 16% of them seen once. Germline V gene lookup returns CDR1 MNHEY and CDR2 SVGAGI. The CDR3 consists of 12 residues. Trimming left V 4 bases short and J 8 bases short, with 11 bases between. The data were taken from a study of T-cell memory formation after mild COVID-19. Study context: TCR clustering was largely donor specific.

Study-wide points: Balance between CD4 and CD8 was seen in clones contracting day 15 to 85, and a CD4+ lean was seen in later expanders. Pre-infection memory already had some responding clones, implying cross-reactive memory joined.

The receptor's source is an adult woman who had mild COVID-19 (a few samples of this study predate the infection). Cell type and time point are not known. V usage is TRBV6-5 and J usage is TRBJ1-2; no firm D call. Sample: PBMCs or a T cell subset sorted from them (not recorded which). The CDR3 protein is CASSSWGDGYTF. The CDR3 coding sequence is TGTGCCAGCAGTTCGTGGGGAGACGGCTACACCTTC.